The T cell receptor (beta chain) under discussion was sequenced for a study of human T cells and chemical hapten exposure. This CDR3 comprises 13 residues. Germline V gives CDR1 MNHNY, CDR2 SVGAGI (reference sequence). Between the trimmed V and J ends, which lost 5 bases and 1 base, there was a span of 8 bases. Regarding time point: patch test 3, about 24 weeks after DPC sensitization. Stated treatment: therapeutic diphenylcyclopropenone sensitization with weekly scalp DPC. Turning to this clonotype: What it binds is unknown.

Study observations and caveats: Versus controls, significantly more large CDR3 similarity clusters arose from expanded TCRs.

What the library attached to individual cDNA molecules were unique molecular identifiers. Authors' data handling: Counting gave a median of 95,638 TCRs per sample, with values ranging from 23,224 to 690,600. MiXCR was run by TCRdb on the RACE reads, yielding one entry per CDR3 protein. Here the V and J calls rest on TCRdb's processing, not on the authors' analysis. This repertoire shows roughly 200,000 distinct CDR3 sequences, approximately 24% found once; its top ten account for 2% to 2.5%. This clonotype was sampled from a woman in her 40s with alopecia areata. Some clones in this sample may be carry-over from other donors' samples. Source: whole blood, taken in connection with sensitization to the hapten diphenylcyclopropenone (DPC). V usage is TRBV6-6 and J usage is TRBJ1-1; D ambiguous. The CDR3 DNA reads as TGTGCCAGCAGTAAACGTGAGAACACTGAAGCTTTCTTT. It encodes CASSKRENTEAFF.